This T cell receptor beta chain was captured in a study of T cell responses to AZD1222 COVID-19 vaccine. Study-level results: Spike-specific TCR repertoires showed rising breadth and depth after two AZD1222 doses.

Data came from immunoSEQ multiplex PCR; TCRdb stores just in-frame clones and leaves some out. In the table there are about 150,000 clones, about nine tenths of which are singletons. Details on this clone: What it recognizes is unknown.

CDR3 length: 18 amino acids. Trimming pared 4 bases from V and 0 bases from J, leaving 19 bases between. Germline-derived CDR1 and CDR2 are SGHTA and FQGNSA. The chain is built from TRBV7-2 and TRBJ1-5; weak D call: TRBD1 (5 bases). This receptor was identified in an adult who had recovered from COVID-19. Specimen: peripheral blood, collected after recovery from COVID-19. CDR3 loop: CASSWGQTPLYSNQPQHF. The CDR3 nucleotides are TGTGCCAGCAGCTGGGGCCAGACACCTCTATATAGCAATCAGCCCCAGCATTTT.